Listed here is a single T cell receptor (beta chain). Its antigen is not known. Ranging in age from roughly 6 to 90, the donors were healthy Caucasian individuals from Russia. Sample-barcoded 5' priming and a J-beta primer mix drove a second PCR of about 7 to 12 cycles. TCRdb reanalysed the 5' RACE reads using MiXCR and keeps one entry per CDR3 protein. The sample has about 800,000 distinct CDR3 sequences, more than 45% seen once; the top ten hold approximately 21%. This specimen belongs to a study of blood T cells in healthy people across ages. Study-wide results and limits: Percentage of naive T cells showed a strong correlation with TCR beta diversity.

V trimming: 1 base; J trimming: 4 bases; junction bases outside the gene matches: 3. Germline loops: CDR1 LGHNA, CDR2 YSLEER. CDR3 length equals 15 residues. Sequencing input: blood. The V call is TRBV4-3, the J call TRBJ1-5; 8 positions match TRBD1. This clonotype was obtained from a man aged 25 to 40 in good health. DNA of the CDR3: TGCGCCAGCAGCCAAGGACAGGGGCCAAATCAGCCCCAGCATTTT. This codes for CASSQGQGPNQPQHF.